Presented here are 4 T cell receptor beta chains from one specimen sequenced in a study of T cells after posttransplantation cyclophosphamide. The table came from immunoSEQ multiplex PCR; TCRdb's copy has only in-frame clones and leaves some out. The table lists 9,500 to 10,000 clones, around 89% of them singletons, with 26% in the top ten. Sampled 1 year posttransplant, controls received myeloablative marrow transplants, methotrexate and a calcineurin inhibitor. The specimen comprised PBMCs, sampled after an allogeneic stem cell transplant with a calcineurin inhibitor and methotrexate. These TCRs come from a male patient in his thirties who received an allogeneic stem cell transplant from an unrelated donor, was CMV-positive, and had no GVHD. Some T cells may have originated in the graft donor.

CDR3 region: CAISDRANTGELFF. CDR3 sequence (DNA): TGTGCCATCAGTGACAGGGCGAACACCGGGGAGCTGTTTTTT. The chain uses TRBV10-3 and TRBJ2-2, with D possibly matching TRBD1 (5 bases). Germline values: CDR1 ENHRY, CDR2 SYGVKD. The CDR3 is 14 amino acids. Trimming took off 3 bases at V and 0 bases at J, with 5 bases between the two ends.

The chain employs TRBV7-7 and TRBJ2-7; 9 nucleotides agree with TRBD1. With V trimmed by 3 bases and J by 4 bases, 10 bases remained unmatched. Germline values: CDR1 SSHAT, CDR2 FNYEAQ (reference sequence). The CDR3 is 16 amino acids. The CDR3 spells CASSFPETQGAYEQYF. The CDR3 nucleotides are TGTGCCAGCAGCTTTCCCGAGACACAGGGGGCGTACGAGCAGTACTTC.

The rearrangement uses TRBV18 and TRBJ2-3; 9 nucleotides agree with TRBD2. The CDR3 covers 17 residues. The V and J ends lost 0 bases and 1 base, in that order; junction bases with no gene match: 5. Looked up from germline, CDR1 is KGHSH and CDR2 is LQKENI. DNA of the CDR3: TGTGCCAGCTCACCACCTTGGGAGCGGGAGGGCACAGATACGCAGTATTTT. The encoded protein is CASSPPWEREGTDTQYF. The whole variable domain, filled in from reference TRBV18 and TRBJ2-3, reads NAGVMQNPRHLVRRRGQEARLRCSPMKGHSHVYWYRQLPEEGLKFMVYLQKENIIDESGMPKERFSAEFPKEGPSILRIQQVVRGDSAAYFCASSPPWEREGTDTQYFGPGTRLTVL.

The gene calls are TRBV7-8 and TRBJ2-7, with D possibly matching TRBD1 (6 bases). CDR3 length: 13 residues. Trimming pared 1 base from V and 2 bases from J, leaving 6 bases between. Germline loops: CDR1 SGHVS, CDR2 FQNEAQ. This CDR3 is CASSLDRAYEQYV. CDR3 DNA: TGTGCCAGCAGCTTAGACAGGGCCTACGAGCAGTACGTC.